Each of the 9 T cell receptor beta chains below was sequenced from the same sample in a study of T-cell reconstitution after alpha-beta-depleted transplantation in children. A library of TCRbeta sequences, prepared with unique molecular identifiers, was generated. TCRdb re-derived calls from the PCR reads in MiXCR, one entry per CDR3 protein. The data hold about a million distinct CDR3 sequences, with 25% to 35% observed a single time. The specimen was PBMCs, mostly from graft donor cells, collected 360 days after TCRalphabeta/CD19-depleted stem cell transplant. The receptors were gathered from a boy under two years old who had a stem cell transplant for SCID, so the T cells may come from the graft donor.

This clonotype was counted between two and nine times. The chain is built from TRBV5-5 and TRBJ2-1; D is ambiguous. CDR3 length: 8 amino acids. The V end was cut by 8 bases, the J end by 7 bases, with 1 base between. Germline V CDR1 and CDR2: SGHKS, YYEKEE (reference sequence). CDR3 DNA sequence: TGTGCCAGAAATGAGCAGTTCTTC. This translates into CARNEQFF. The full variable domain, rest sourced from reference TRBV5-5 and TRBJ2-1, is DAGVTQSPTHLIKTRGQQVTLRCSPISGHKSVSWYQQVLGQGPQFIFQYYEKEERGRGNFPDRFSARQFPNYSSELNVNALLLGDSALYLCARNEQFFGPGTRLTVL.

The V call is TRBV20-1, the J call TRBJ2-1; no clear D. Germline V CDR1 and CDR2: DFQATT, SNEGSKA (reference sequence). Trimming removed 4 bases at V and 7 bases at J, with 14 bases between. This CDR3 contains 13 residues. The CDR3 DNA reads as TGCAGTGCTAACGTGCGGACCTGGAATGAGCAGTTCTTC. It codes for CSANVRTWNEQFF.

Turning to this clonotype: Since the CDR3 does not end with the conserved phenylalanine or tryptophan, this likely comes from a read error. CDR3: CASSTGQEYGYTY. In nucleotides, the CDR3 is TGCGCCAGCAGCACAGGACAGGAGTATGGCTACACCTAC. The chain combines TRBV5-1 with TRBJ1-2; the match to TRBD1 covers 7 bases. The junction had 5 bases not matched to a gene; V was cut back by 4 bases and J by 5 bases. This CDR3 contains 13 residues. The germline CDR1 and CDR2 sequences are SGHRS and YFSETQ.

This chain links TRBV28 with TRBJ2-5; 10 nucleotides align to TRBD1. CDR1 is MDHEN and CDR2 is SYDVKM in the germline V gene. Losses at the gene ends were 5 bases for V and 1 base for J; bases not matched to a gene: 7. This CDR3 contains 16 residues. CDR3 DNA sequence: TGTGCCAGCAGTGCCGCGGGACAGGGGTCCCAAGAGACCCAGTACTTC. Amino acid sequence: CASSAAGQGSQETQYF.

The chain joins TRBV12-3 or TRBV12-4 to TRBJ1-5; 9 nucleotides match TRBD1. Germline trimming cut 3 bases from V and 3 bases from J; bases unmatched to any gene: 6. This CDR3 spans 16 amino acids. The CDR3 nucleotides are TGTGCCAGCAGTTTGGGGGGACAGGGAAACAATCAGCCCCAGCATTTT. It is translated as CASSLGGQGNNQPQHF.

The V call is TRBV2, the J call TRBJ2-7; D possibly uses TRBD1 or TRBD2 (6 bases each). The germline V gene encodes CDR1 SNHLY and CDR2 FYNNEI. The CDR3 is made up of 12 amino acids. Trimming stripped 3 bases from V and 7 bases from J, with 10 bases between. CDR3: CASSEWRGEQYF. CDR3 nucleotide sequence: TGTGCCAGCAGTGAGTGGAGGGGGGAGCAGTACTTC.

This clonotype was detected once. The CDR3 reads CASSPVWGETQYF. The CDR3 DNA follows: TGTGCCAGCAGCCCCGTCTGGGGGGAGACCCAGTACTTC. The chain couples TRBV11-2 to TRBJ2-5; either TRBD1 or TRBD2 may supply D (5 bases each). The CDR3 covers 13 residues. Germline CDR1 reads SGHAT; CDR2 reads FQNNGV. V was pared by 5 bases and J by 5 bases, with 12 bases between.

The genes are TRBV5-1 and TRBJ2-7; the D is unclear. V lost 0 bases to trimming and J lost 5 bases, with 12 bases between them. The germline gives CDR1 SGHRS, CDR2 YFSETQ. This CDR3 has 14 residues. The chain's CDR3 is CASSLEFVLDEQYF. The DNA of the CDR3 is TGCGCCAGCAGCTTGGAATTCGTTCTGGACGAGCAGTACTTC.

This clonotype was seen only a few times. The CDR3 sequence is CSASPQETQYF. CDR3 in DNA: TGCAGTGCTAGCCCCCAAGAGACCCAGTACTTC. The chain carries TRBV20-1 and TRBJ2-5; no firm D call. V was pared by 3 bases and J by 1 base, with 3 bases between. Germline CDR1 and CDR2: DFQATT and SNEGSKA (reference sequence). This CDR3 has 11 residues.